This T cell receptor (beta chain) was recorded in a study of radiation and T cells in renal cell carcinoma. Time point: blood 4 weeks post-SBRT, at nephrectomy. Treatment here: 15 Gy SBRT to primary tumor, nephrectomy 4 weeks later. Nephrectomy followed 15 Gy stereotactic body radiation by 4 weeks. The assay was immunoSEQ multiplex PCR, and TCRdb's table has in-frame clones only and misses some. The table has roughly 58,000 clones, 65% to 80% seen once. Notes on the study in general: From baseline, blood top tumor clonotypes peaked at 2 weeks post-radiation.

Regarding this clone: Its specificity is unknown.

V lost 0 bases and J 6 bases, leaving 17 bases between the germline ends. Germline V gene sequence: CDR1 LNHNV, CDR2 YYDKDF (reference sequence). The CDR3 is made up of 17 amino acids. The chain couples TRBV15 to TRBJ2-2; D is unclear. This material consisted of blood, taken from a patient whose treatment included radiotherapy and nephrectomy. The clonotype was recovered from a man aged 60-69 years with renal cell carcinoma. The CDR3 region has the DNA TGTGCCACCAGCAGAGATCGGGCCCTAGTTGAGGCCGGGGAGCTGTTTTTT. It codes for CATSRDRALVEAGELFF.